The clone carrying this T cell receptor beta chain was counted many times. The antigen is unknown. The data originate from a study of identical twins. Study-level points and caveats: One should note that invariant MAIT and iNKT cells could partly confound zero-insertion analyses. The degree of excess twin sharing was weaker in beta out-of-frame sequences. Cord blood's abundant beta clonotypes had fewer insertions, unlike memory repertoires.

Deletions cut 0 bases from V and 5 bases from J, with 4 bases between. The CDR3 length is 13 residues. CDR1 and CDR2 (germline): MGHRA, YSYEKL. TCRdb fed the 5' RACE reads into MiXCR, producing one record per CDR3 protein. The sample contains about 890,000 distinct CDR3 sequences, roughly an eighth of which appear only once. This same sample was also taken into another study, of yellow fever vaccine responses in identical twins.

The sequenced sample was PBMCs. The V and J genes are TRBV4-1 and TRBJ2-2; D remains ambiguous. The receptor was derived from a woman aged 18-30 years in good health. CDR3: CASSQESTGELFF. The DNA for the CDR3 is TGCGCCAGCAGCCAAGAAAGTACCGGGGAGCTGTTTTTT.